These 10 T cell receptor beta chains came from one sample sequenced in a study of T cells in Graves' hyperthyroidism and ophthalmopathy. Amplification yielded TCR beta CDR3 regions, with RNA transcripts as the source. The HTBI set primed first-round TCR CDR3 RT-PCR. TCRdb called the multiplex PCR reads again in MiXCR, with one record for every CDR3 protein. The table shows around 600,000 distinct CDR3 sequences, with 15% to 17% occurring only once. Sequencing input: blood. These receptors were taken from a woman aged 25 to 39 with Graves' hyperthyroidism.

This clonotype was seen repeatedly, ten times or more. This chain uses TRBV30 with TRBJ1-3, with D maybe TRBD1 (5 bases). The CDR3 consists of 14 residues. CDR1 GTSNPN and CDR2 SVGIG come from the germline V gene (reference sequence). The germline V and J ends were trimmed by 0 bases and 1 base, with 7 bases remaining between them. This chain's CDR3 is CAWSVGESGNTIYF. CDR3 coding DNA: TGTGCCTGGAGTGTAGGGGAGTCTGGAAACACCATATATTTT.

This clonotype was observed a handful of times. This chain connects TRBV5-1 to TRBJ2-5; D possibly matches TRBD1 or TRBD2 (5 bases each). The CDR3 consists of 13 residues. V was clipped by 4 bases and J by 5 bases, with 12 bases between them. From germline, CDR1 is SGHRS and CDR2 YFSETQ. The CDR3 bases are TGCGCCAGCAGCCTGGGACCCCTCGAGACCCAGTACTTC. Residues: CASSLGPLETQYF.

In this sample, this clonotype turned up many times. The CDR3 loop is CSARDRAGEGSPLHF. Here the CDR3 DNA reads TGCAGTGCTAGAGATCGAGCAGGGGAGGGTTCACCCCTCCACTTT. This chain joins TRBV20-1 and TRBJ1-6; TRBD1 is a possible D gene (6 bases). The germline gives CDR1 DFQATT, CDR2 SNEGSKA (reference sequence). V lost 0 bases and J 9 bases, leaving 15 bases between the germline ends. There are 15 residues in the CDR3.

This clonotype was counted many times. The chain links TRBV7-9 to TRBJ1-1, with 7 bases aligning to TRBD1. The germline V gene has CDR1 SEHNR and CDR2 FQNEAQ (reference sequence). The CDR3 totals 14 residues. Trimming at V came to 4 bases and at J to 8 bases, leaving 10 bases not matched to a gene. CDR3: CASSWDSYLVEAFF. CDR3 nucleotide sequence: TGTGCCAGCAGCTGGGACAGTTACCTGGTCGAAGCTTTCTTT.

This clonotype was seen many times. The chain links TRBV3-1 to TRBJ2-2, with D possibly matching TRBD2 (6 bases). Germline assignment: CDR1 LGHDT and CDR2 YNNKEL (reference sequence). Trimming removed 0 bases at V and 5 bases at J, with 19 bases between. The CDR3 extends over 18 amino acids. CDR3 residues: CASSQDSGTLARTGELFF. The CDR3 DNA is TGTGCCAGCAGCCAAGACTCGGGAACCCTAGCGAGAACCGGGGAGCTGTTTTTT.

Ten or more counts support this clonotype. V usage is TRBV28 and J usage is TRBJ2-7; 10 bases agree with TRBD2. V was clipped by 2 bases and J by 1 base; unmatched bases: 2. This CDR3 comprises 15 residues. Germline lookup yields CDR1 MDHEN and CDR2 SYDVKM. Written as DNA, the CDR3 is TGTGCCAGCAGTTTACTAGCGGGAGCATCCTACGAGCAGTACTTC. It encodes CASSLLAGASYEQYF.

This clonotype has a count of ten or more. J is TRBJ2-3 and V is TRBV12-3 or TRBV12-4, with 11 bases that match TRBD1. J gave up 7 bases and V 4 bases, and 7 bases lay outside the gene matches. This CDR3 spans 15 amino acids. This CDR3 is CASSSRDRGVNTQYF. CDR3 DNA sequence: TGTGCCAGCAGTTCCCGGGACAGGGGGGTAAATACGCAGTATTTT.

This clonotype was seen a handful of times. The genes are TRBV7-6 and TRBJ2-7; 8 bases fit TRBD2. CDR3 length: 14 residues. Germline CDR1 reads SGHVS; CDR2 reads FNYEAQ. J gave up 4 bases and V 4 bases, and 6 bases lay outside the gene matches. The CDR3 DNA reads as TGTGCCAGCAGCTCAAATAGCGGGACTTACGAGCAGTACTTC. This gives the protein CASSSNSGTYEQYF. The full variable domain, its missing parts supplied by reference TRBV7-6 and TRBJ2-7, is GAGVSQSPRYKVTKRGQDVALRCDPISGHVSLYWYRQALGQGPEFLTYFNYEAQQDKSGLPNDRFSAERPEGSISTLTIQRTEQRDSAMYRCASSSNSGTYEQYFGPGTRLTVT.

This clonotype was detected many times. This chain joins TRBV12-3 or TRBV12-4 and TRBJ1-2; D might be TRBD1 (5 bases). The CDR3 length is 13 residues. Trimming left V 9 bases short and J 3 bases short, with 14 bases between. This CDR3 reads CASRGRMHYGYTF. The CDR3 DNA follows: TGTGCCAGTAGGGGACGGATGCACTATGGCTACACCTTC.

The chain carries TRBV7-2 and TRBJ1-2, with D uncertain. This CDR3 spans 13 amino acids. V lost 7 bases and J 7 bases, leaving 16 bases between the germline ends. Looked up from germline, CDR1 is SGHTA and CDR2 is FQGNSA. The CDR3, as DNA: TGTGCCAGCAAGGCAGGCTCCATGGGTGGCTACACCTTC. Translation: CASKAGSMGGYTF.